The 22 T cell receptor beta chains given below trace back to one sample, sequenced in a study of T cells in tumors after PD-1 blockade. Data came from immunoSEQ multiplex PCR; TCRdb stores just in-frame clones and leaves some out. The data contain approximately 45,000 clones, around four fifths of them singletons. The sample in question was PBMCs, obtained before anti-PD-1 therapy. These receptors all come from a human donor with advanced basal cell or squamous cell carcinoma (not recorded which).

In its sample, this clone was seen a few times. In nucleotides, the CDR3 is TGCGCCAGCAGCCAAGACGGGGGGCCTGGGTCACCCCTCCACTTT. Translating gives CASSQDGGPGSPLHF. J is TRBJ1-6 and V is TRBV4-1, with D possibly matching TRBD1 (6 bases). This CDR3 region has 15 residues. Germline V gives CDR1 MGHRA, CDR2 YSYEKL. Trimming removed 0 bases from V and 10 bases from J, with 13 bases in between.

This chain connects TRBV27 to TRBJ2-3; 9 positions match TRBD1. The CDR3 is 14 residues long. V shed 5 bases and J 5 bases; nucleotides not matched to a gene: 5. CDR1 and CDR2 from the germline V gene are MNHEY and SMNVEV (reference sequence). The CDR3 protein is CASSVGTGIDTQYF. CDR3 in DNA: TGTGCCAGCAGTGTCGGGACAGGGATAGATACGCAGTATTTT.

This chain links TRBV19 with TRBJ2-7; TRBD1 matches 9 bases. The CDR3 consists of 14 residues. The V and J ends lost 4 bases and 1 base, in that order; junction bases with no gene match: 2. Germline lookup yields CDR1 LNHDA and CDR2 SQIVND (reference sequence). Here the CDR3 reads CASSTTGGSYEQYF. The DNA of the CDR3 is TGTGCCAGTAGTACGACAGGGGGTTCCTACGAGCAGTACTTC.

This clone is categorized as medium-sized. This rearrangement joins TRBV10-2 to TRBJ1-1; D remains unclear. Trimming stripped 5 bases from V and 1 base from J, with 8 bases between. CDR1 and CDR2 from the germline V gene are WSHSY and SAAADI. The length of the CDR3 is 13 residues. DNA for the CDR3: TGCGCCAGCAGTCACAAGAGGAACACTGAAGCTTTCTTT. Its translation: CASSHKRNTEAFF.

V is TRBV18 and J is TRBJ2-7; 10 nucleotides agree with TRBD1. CDR3 length: 14 amino acids. The V gene end was trimmed by 6 bases and the J gene end by 7 bases; junction bases not matched to a gene: 9. The germline V gene has CDR1 KGHSH and CDR2 LQKENI. CDR3 region: CASSRDRGPLEQYF. The CDR3 region has the DNA TGTGCCAGCTCCCGTGACAGGGGGCCCCTTGAGCAGTACTTC.

The chain joins TRBV2 to TRBJ2-7, with 8 bases aligning to TRBD2. Germline CDR1 reads SNHLY; CDR2 reads FYNNEI. With V trimmed by 5 bases and J by 2 bases, 5 bases remained unmatched. This CDR3 spans 14 amino acids. The CDR3 is CASSPAGGPYEQYF. In nucleotides, the CDR3 is TGTGCCAGCAGTCCCGCGGGGGGCCCCTACGAGCAGTACTTC.

V and J are TRBV3-1 (or the pseudogene TRBV3-2) and TRBJ2-3, with no clear D. The ends were cut back, 3 bases at V and 2 bases at J, with 3 bases in the middle. The CDR3 spans 12 residues. In germline, CDR1 is LGHDT, CDR2 YNNKEL (reference sequence). In nucleotides, the CDR3 is TGTGCCAGCAGCCAGGCCACAGATACGCAGTATTTT. This translates into CASSQATDTQYF.

CDR3 loop: CASSPPSRYEQYF. CDR3 DNA sequence: TGTGCCAGCAGCCCCCCGTCGAGGTACGAGCAGTACTTC. The rearrangement links TRBV7-9 to TRBJ2-7; D is unclear. The CDR3 is made up of 13 amino acids. Trimming pared 5 bases from V and 4 bases from J, leaving 12 bases between. Looked up from germline, CDR1 is SEHNR and CDR2 is FQNEAQ (reference sequence). The full variable domain, in which reference TRBV7-9 and TRBJ2-7 provide the parts outside the CDR3, is DTGVSQNPRHKITKRGQNVTFRCDPISEHNRLYWYRQTLGQGPEFLTYFQNEAQLEKSRLLSDRFSAERPKGSFSTLEIQRTEQGDSAMYLCASSPPSRYEQYFGPGTRLTVT.

The V and J genes are TRBV2 and TRBJ1-2, with D possibly TRBD1 on 5 matching bases. This CDR3 has 13 amino acids. Trimming removed 6 bases from V and 6 bases from J, with 14 bases in between. Germline V gene sequence: CDR1 SNHLY, CDR2 FYNNEI. The CDR3 sequence is CASRRGVSDGYTF. Here the CDR3 DNA reads TGTGCCAGCAGGCGGGGGGTTTCTGATGGCTACACCTTC.

This chain joins TRBV19 and TRBJ2-7; the match to TRBD2 covers 10 bases. V was clipped by 4 bases and J by 4 bases; unmatched bases: 10. This CDR3 has 16 residues. The V gene's germline CDR1 is LNHDA and CDR2 SQIVND (reference sequence). The CDR3 nucleotides read TGTGCCAGTAGTAAGGCTAGCGGGAGAATGGAGTACGAGCAGTACTTC. This codes for CASSKASGRMEYEQYF.

The CDR3: CATSDGTSELNNEQFF. CDR3 DNA: TGTGCCACCAGTGATGGTACTAGCGAACTAAACAATGAGCAGTTCTTC. V is TRBV24-1 and J is TRBJ2-1, with 7 bases matching TRBD2. The trim removed 3 bases at V and 5 bases at J, leaving 9 bases unmatched. The CDR3 covers 16 residues. Germline V gene data show CDR1 as KGHDR and CDR2 as SFDVKD.

This clone was observed a single time. V gene TRBV12-3 or TRBV12-4 combines with J gene TRBJ2-1; no definite D call. This CDR3 is 13 amino acids long. Trimming took 6 bases from V and 5 from J, leaving 11 bases between them. CDR3 bases: TGTGCCAGCAGCCCAAATAATAACAATGAGCAGTTCTTC. Protein: CASSPNNNNEQFF.

This clone was detected only a few times. The chain recombines TRBV5-6 with TRBJ2-2, with 7 bases identical to TRBD2. Germline CDR1 reads SGHDT; CDR2 reads YYEEEE. This CDR3 has 15 residues. V lost 5 bases to trimming and J lost 4 bases; unmatched junction nucleotides: 8. The CDR3 nucleotides are TGTGCCAGCAGTTACCTTTGGGGGGGCACCGGGGAGCTGTTTTTT. Translation gives CASSYLWGGTGELFF. The variable domain in full, completed from reference TRBV5-6 and TRBJ2-2, reads DAGVTQSPTHLIKTRGQQVTLRCSPKSGHDTVSWYQQALGQGPQFIFQYYEEEERQRGNFPDRFSGHQFPNYSSELNVNALLLGDSALYLCASSYLWGGTGELFFGEGSRLTVL.

The V gene is TRBV4-2, the J gene TRBJ1-4; TRBD1 matches at 7 bases. The CDR3 runs to 15 residues. The germline V gene has CDR1 LGHNA and CDR2 YNFKEQ. V lost 7 bases and J lost 7; bases outside the gene matches: 12. The chain's CDR3 is CASTENRGISEKLFF. CDR3 DNA sequence: TGTGCCAGCACCGAGAACAGGGGTATAAGTGAAAAACTGTTTTTT.

This clone was seen just once. The chain recombines TRBV5-4 with TRBJ2-2, with 8 bases matching TRBD1. Trimming removed 4 bases from V and 11 bases from J; junction bases left unmatched: 4. The germline gives CDR1 SGHNT, CDR2 YYREEE (reference sequence). The CDR3 covers 12 residues. The CDR3: CASSTGQGELFF. The CDR3 nucleotides read TGTGCCAGCAGCACCGGACAGGGCGAGCTGTTTTTT.

J is TRBJ1-6 and V is TRBV12-3 or TRBV12-4, with D perhaps matching TRBD1 (5 bases). This CDR3 is 13 amino acids long. V was cut by 5 bases and J by 10 bases, with 12 bases left in between. CDR3 nucleotides: TGTGCCAGCAGTCTCAGACAGTTATCACCCCTCCACTTT. It translates to CASSLRQLSPLHF.

The CDR3 DNA sequence: TGTGCCAGCAGCTCACCGGGACACCGAAACACCGGGGAGCTGTTTTTT. Its translation is CASSSPGHRNTGELFF. The V gene is TRBV7-9, the J gene TRBJ2-2, with D tentatively TRBD1 (6 bases). This CDR3 is built from 16 residues. V was pared by 4 bases and J by 2 bases, with 14 bases between. Germline CDR1 is SEHNR and CDR2 is FQNEAQ (reference sequence).

The J gene is TRBJ1-1, the V gene TRBV19, with D tentatively TRBD1 (6 bases). Trimming shortened V by 5 bases and J by 5 bases, and 12 bases separated the two germline ends. This CDR3 comprises 13 residues. Germline CDR1 and CDR2: LNHDA and SQIVND (reference sequence). CDR3 amino acids: CASSQQGRTEAFF. Written as DNA, the CDR3 is TGTGCCAGTAGTCAACAGGGTAGAACTGAAGCTTTCTTT.

This clone appeared a single time. The V and J genes are TRBV3-1 (or the pseudogene TRBV3-2) and TRBJ1-2; 9 nucleotides match TRBD1. Germline V lookup: CDR1 LGHDT, CDR2 YNNKEL (reference sequence). This CDR3 is 16 amino acids long. Trimming cost V 4 bases and J 4 bases; bases outside gene matches: 10. The CDR3 spells CASSPGSTGGAYGYTF. The DNA for the CDR3 is TGTGCCAGCAGCCCCGGTTCGACAGGGGGGGCCTATGGCTACACCTTC.

This clone is medium-sized (0.01 to 0.1%) by share. The chain employs TRBV27 and TRBJ2-7, with 8 bases that match TRBD1. V shed 3 bases and J 7 bases; nucleotides not matched to a gene: 11. The CDR3 has 15 amino acids. In germline, CDR1 is MNHEY, CDR2 SMNVEV (reference sequence). The CDR3 loop reads CASSLGQEYVREQYF. The CDR3 region has the DNA TGTGCCAGCAGTTTGGGACAGGAATACGTACGAGAGCAGTACTTC.

The V and J genes are TRBV6-5 and TRBJ1-6; the match to TRBD1 covers 11 bases. The CDR3 runs to 13 residues. V lost 7 bases and J lost 14; bases outside the gene matches: 7. Germline V lookup: CDR1 MNHEY, CDR2 SVGAGI. The CDR3: CASNQDRGQSLHF. For the CDR3, the DNA is TGTGCCAGCAATCAGGACAGGGGGCAATCCCTCCACTTT.

The chain recombines TRBV7-9 with TRBJ1-3; D unclear. The CDR3 is 16 amino acids. Trimming stripped 1 base from V and 0 bases from J, with 10 bases between. Germline V lookup: CDR1 SEHNR, CDR2 FQNEAQ (reference sequence). This CDR3 is CASSLGDSYSGNTIYF. CDR3 coding DNA: TGTGCCAGCAGCTTAGGCGACTCTTACTCTGGAAACACCATATATTTT.